One and the same sample provided the 30 T cell receptor beta chains below, sequenced in a study of T cell responses to AZD1222 COVID-19 vaccine. Clones were read by immunoSEQ multiplex PCR, and TCRdb kept only the in-frame ones, dropping some. The data show some 140,000 clones, with nearly 95% seen just once and roughly 5.4% held by the top ten. Sequenced material: peripheral blood, taken on day 0 of AZD1222 vaccination. All receptors derive from an adult in good health.

This sequence joins TRBV5-1 and TRBJ1-1, with D hard to call. Trimming pared 4 bases from V and 0 bases from J, leaving 10 bases between. CDR1 SGHRS and CDR2 YFSETQ come from the germline V gene. The CDR3 sequence is 14 residues long. CDR3 DNA sequence: TGCGCCAGCAGCCCATCAAGGGTGAACACTGAAGCTTTCTTT. This codes for CASSPSRVNTEAFF.

The chain has TRBV6-1 and TRBJ1-2, with D possibly being TRBD1 (6 bases). The germline V gene encodes CDR1 MNHNS and CDR2 SASEGT. With 2 bases removed from V and 4 bases from J, the gap between germline ends came to 11 bases. The CDR3 runs to 14 residues. CDR3 loop: CASSEWAGAYGYTF. The CDR3 nucleotides read TGTGCCAGCAGTGAATGGGCAGGGGCCTATGGCTACACCTTC.

In the case of this clone: At one boundary the junction diverges from the germline segment, which might be a read error. V usage is TRBV9 and J usage is TRBJ2-3; D is perhaps TRBD2 (5 bases). The CDR3 runs 15 residues. Germline V gives CDR1 SGDLS, CDR2 YYNGEE. CDR3 nucleotides: TGTGCCAGTAGCGTAGACCCAGGAAGCACAGATACGCAGTATTTT. It codes for CASSVDPGSTDTQYF.

The rearrangement joins TRBV9 to TRBJ2-5; D is undetermined. V gave up 0 bases and J gave up 4 bases, with 7 bases separating them. The CDR3 consists of 13 residues. CDR1 is SGDLS, CDR2 YYNGEE, per germline. The CDR3 DNA sequence: TGTGCCAGCAGCGTAGTTCTCGGAGAGACCCAGTACTTC. Translating it yields CASSVVLGETQYF.

The J gene is TRBJ2-5, the V gene TRBV30, with 8 bases fitting TRBD2. Germline V gene lookup returns CDR1 GTSNPN and CDR2 SVGIG (reference sequence). This CDR3 has 14 amino acids. The V gene end was trimmed by 3 bases and the J gene end by 5 bases; junction bases not matched to a gene: 8. The CDR3 DNA sequence: TGTGCCTGGAGAAAAGCGGGGGTCAGGGAGACCCAGTACTTC. This gives the protein CAWRKAGVRETQYF.

The genes are TRBV2 and TRBJ1-4, with 7 nucleotides matching TRBD1. The trim removed 8 bases at V and 4 bases at J, leaving 4 bases unmatched. Germline V gives CDR1 SNHLY, CDR2 FYNNEI. This CDR3 contains 13 residues. In DNA form, the CDR3 reads TGTGCCAGCCGGGACAGCTTTAATGAAAAACTGTTTTTT. Residues: CASRDSFNEKLFF.

The chain carries TRBV19 and TRBJ1-1; 9 bases match TRBD1. The CDR3 consists of 15 residues. From germline, CDR1 is LNHDA and CDR2 SQIVND (reference sequence). With 5 bases clipped from V and 6 bases from J, the junction kept 10 bases outside the gene matches. CDR3: CASSLQAGQGPEAFF. In nucleotides, the CDR3 is TGTGCCAGTAGTTTACAGGCGGGACAGGGTCCTGAAGCTTTCTTT.

CDR3 region: CAWSVRRAGGHGYTF. In nucleotides, the CDR3 is TGTGCCTGGAGTGTACGGCGGGCAGGCGGCCATGGCTACACCTTC. The chain links TRBV30 to TRBJ1-2; D gene ambiguous. Germline CDR1 GTSNPN, CDR2 SVGIG (reference sequence). This CDR3 comprises 15 residues. Deletions cut 0 bases from V and 6 bases from J, with 17 bases between.

The chain links TRBV28 to TRBJ1-4, with D uncertain. Trimming cost V 8 bases and J 7 bases, with 11 bases left between them. This CDR3 has 12 residues. The germline CDR1 and CDR2 sequences are MDHEN and SYDVKM. This CDR3 reads CASGRPGEKLFF. In nucleotides, the CDR3 is TGTGCCAGCGGACGGCCTGGTGAAAAACTGTTTTTT.

The chain uses TRBV28 and TRBJ2-5, with a possible D match to TRBD2 (6 bases). This CDR3 spans 13 amino acids. CDR1 is MDHEN, CDR2 SYDVKM, per germline. V gave up 9 bases and J gave up 5 bases, with 16 bases separating them. The DNA of the CDR3 is TGTGCCAGTAGGAGGGCCGCGGATGAGACCCAGTACTTC. Its protein product is CASRRAADETQYF. Variable domain in full (rest from reference TRBV28 and TRBJ2-5): DVKVTQSSRYLVKRTGEKVFLECVQDMDHENMFWYRQDPGLGLRLIYFSYDVKMKEKGDIPEGYSVSREKKERFSLILESASTNQTSMYLCASRRAADETQYFGPGTRLLVL.

CDR3 loop: CASNGGGPEYEQYF. The DNA for the CDR3 is TGTGCCAGCAATGGCGGGGGGCCGGAGTACGAGCAGTACTTC. The rearrangement joins TRBV28 to TRBJ2-7; 8 nucleotides align to TRBD2. CDR1 MDHEN and CDR2 SYDVKM come from the germline V gene. The CDR3 is 14 residues long. With V trimmed by 7 bases and J by 4 bases, 9 bases remained unmatched.

The J gene is TRBJ2-7, the V gene TRBV2, with D uncertain. Germline V lookup: CDR1 SNHLY, CDR2 FYNNEI. Trimming took 8 bases from V and 5 from J, leaving 13 bases between them. CDR3 length equals 12 residues. CDR3 bases: TGTGCCAGCGCCGGCAGTCGAGACGAGCAGTACTTC. Its protein product is CASAGSRDEQYF.

This chain connects TRBV5-6 to TRBJ2-5; D not certain. CDR1 is SGHDT, CDR2 YYEEEE, per germline. V was trimmed by 3 bases and J by 1 base, leaving 10 bases between them. There are 14 residues in the CDR3. The CDR3 sequence is CASSSTRGQETQYF. In nucleotides, the CDR3 is TGTGCCAGCAGCTCGACAAGAGGCCAAGAGACCCAGTACTTC.

The chain carries TRBV14 and TRBJ1-6; D uncertain. The germline CDR1 and CDR2 sequences are SGHDN and FVKESK. Trimming removed 1 base at V and 6 bases at J, with 4 bases between. This CDR3 contains 13 residues. CDR3: CASSQVSNSPLHF. The CDR3 DNA is TGTGCCAGCAGCCAAGTATCTAATTCACCCCTCCACTTT. Looking up the rest from reference TRBV14 and TRBJ1-6 gives the full variable domain: EAGVTQFPSHSVIEKGQTVTLRCDPISGHDNLYWYRRVMGKEIKFLLHFVKESKQDESGMPNNRFLAERTGGTYSTLKVQPAELEDSGVYFCASSQVSNSPLHFGNGTRLTVT.

Regarding this clone: Its ends do not fully match the called genes, so a read error is possible. The chain combines TRBV6-5 with TRBJ1-2, with D tentatively TRBD1 (6 bases). The CDR3 sequence is 13 residues long. CDR1 is MNHEY, CDR2 SVGAGI, per germline. Written as DNA, the CDR3 is TGTGCCAGCAGGAAATCAGCCGACAGGATCTTACCGTTC. It encodes CASRKSADRILPF.

The V gene is TRBV27, the J gene TRBJ2-1, with D perhaps TRBD1 (6 bases). CDR1 is MNHEY and CDR2 is SMNVEV in the germline V gene (reference sequence). The CDR3 is made up of 15 amino acids. Trimming removed 3 bases from V and 0 bases from J, with 9 bases in between. The CDR3 loop reads CASSFRGSSYNEQFF. The CDR3 coding sequence is TGTGCCAGCAGTTTCAGGGGAAGCTCCTACAATGAGCAGTTCTTC.

The V and J genes are TRBV7-9 and TRBJ2-7; perhaps D is TRBD1 or TRBD2 (5 bases each). Trimming pared 10 bases from V and 6 bases from J, leaving 25 bases between. The CDR3 has 15 amino acids. Germline V gene sequence: CDR1 SEHNR, CDR2 FQNEAQ (reference sequence). The CDR3 reads CATALGQGVSGEQYF. Written as DNA, the CDR3 is TGTGCCACCGCGTTAGGTCAGGGAGTATCCGGCGAGCAGTACTTC.

The V gene is TRBV5-4, the J gene TRBJ2-2; 8 bases line up with TRBD2. There are 14 residues in the CDR3. Germline assignment: CDR1 SGHNT and CDR2 YYREEE (reference sequence). The V segment lost 4 bases and the J segment 3 bases; nucleotides outside the gene matches: 2. CDR3 in amino acids: CASSKAGDTGELFF. The CDR3 nucleotides read TGTGCCAGCAGCAAAGCGGGAGACACCGGGGAGCTGTTTTTT. Supplemented by reference TRBV5-4 and TRBJ2-2, the full variable domain reads ETGVTQSPTHLIKTRGQQVTLRCSSQSGHNTVSWYQQALGQGPQFIFQYYREEENGRGNFPPRFSGLQFPNYSSELNVNALELDDSALYLCASSKAGDTGELFFGEGSRLTVL.

This chain joins TRBV3-1 (or the pseudogene TRBV3-2) and TRBJ1-4, with D perhaps TRBD1 (5 bases). Trimming took off 4 bases at V and 8 bases at J, with 14 bases between the two ends. CDR1 and CDR2 (germline): LGHDT, YNNKEL (reference sequence). The CDR3 length is 14 residues. The CDR3 DNA reads as TGTGCCAGCAGCCCGAACCCGGGGGTCGAAAAACTGTTTTTT. It specifies CASSPNPGVEKLFF.

The J gene is TRBJ1-1, the V gene TRBV28, with D possibly being TRBD1 (5 bases). CDR3 length equals 12 residues. Trimming took 3 bases from V and 8 from J, leaving 10 bases between them. Germline values: CDR1 MDHEN, CDR2 SYDVKM. The chain's CDR3 is CASSFTGLEAFF. The CDR3 DNA sequence: TGTGCCAGCAGTTTCACAGGACTGGAAGCTTTCTTT.

This clone was observed once. V gene TRBV30 combines with J gene TRBJ2-1; 8 positions agree with TRBD2. The CDR3 spans 15 residues. CDR1 GTSNPN and CDR2 SVGIG come from the germline V gene (reference sequence). V trimming: 2 bases; J trimming: 2 bases; junction bases outside the gene matches: 5. CDR3 sequence: CAWSPSGGAYNEQFF. In nucleotides, the CDR3 is TGTGCCTGGAGTCCAAGCGGGGGAGCCTACAATGAGCAGTTCTTC.

This chain connects TRBV7-9 to TRBJ1-4; 9 bases map to TRBD1. The CDR3 is 18 residues long. In germline, CDR1 is SEHNR, CDR2 FQNEAQ (reference sequence). V lost 5 bases, J lost 6 bases, and 16 bases stayed unmatched. The CDR3 DNA sequence: TGTGCCAGCAGCGCCCGGGGACAGGGAAAGGAACGAGATGAAAAACTGTTTTTT. This codes for CASSARGQGKERDEKLFF.

J is TRBJ2-7 and V is TRBV6-5, with D possibly TRBD2 on 6 matching bases. V dropped 4 bases and J dropped 7 bases, with 11 bases sitting between them. This CDR3 spans 12 amino acids. The germline gives CDR1 MNHEY, CDR2 SVGAGI. The CDR3 loop reads CASSSGGVEQYF. The CDR3 nucleotides are TGTGCCAGCAGTTCCGGGGGTGTGGAGCAGTACTTC.

CDR3 sequence reads: CASKIKRDSSYGYTF. As DNA, the CDR3 is TGTGCCAGTAAGATAAAGAGGGACAGTTCCTATGGCTACACCTTC. This chain uses TRBV19 with TRBJ1-2, with 7 bases identical to TRBD1. Per the germline V gene, CDR1 is LNHDA and CDR2 is SQIVND (reference sequence). With V trimmed by 7 bases and J by 4 bases, 12 bases remained unmatched. This CDR3 region has 15 residues. The full variable domain, completed using reference TRBV19 and TRBJ1-2, is DGGITQSPKYLFRKEGQNVTLSCEQNLNHDAMYWYRQDPGQGLRLIYYSQIVNDFQKGDIAEGYSVSREKKESFPLTVTSAQKNPTAFYLCASKIKRDSSYGYTFGSGTRLTVV.

The chain recombines TRBV6-1 with TRBJ1-2, with 7 bases identical to TRBD1. From germline, CDR1 is MNHNS and CDR2 SASEGT. Losses at the gene ends were 2 bases for V and 6 bases for J; bases not matched to a gene: 3. The CDR3 is made up of 13 amino acids. CDR3 sequence reads: CASSERDRDGYTF. As DNA, the CDR3 is TGTGCCAGCAGTGAAAGGGACAGAGATGGCTACACCTTC.

The chain links TRBV6-2 or TRBV6-3 to TRBJ2-5; D remains unclear. V shed 5 bases and J shed 0 bases, with 10 bases lying between them. The CDR3 runs 14 residues. CDR1 is MNHEY, CDR2 SVGEGT, per germline. The CDR3 reads CASSPSSNQETQYF. CDR3 coding DNA: TGTGCCAGCAGTCCCTCTAGTAACCAAGAGACCCAGTACTTC.

V usage is TRBV29-1 and J usage is TRBJ2-7; 8 positions agree with TRBD1. Germline assignment: CDR1 SQVTM and CDR2 ANQGSEA. V shed 3 bases, J shed 2 bases, and the junction held 6 bases outside the gene matches. The CDR3 runs 14 residues. The CDR3 DNA is TGCAGCGTTGAGGACAGGGAACGTCCCTACGAGCAGTACTTC. As protein: CSVEDRERPYEQYF.

This clone came up once. V usage is TRBV30 and J usage is TRBJ2-1, with a possible D match to TRBD2 (6 bases). Trimming removed 1 base at V and 3 bases at J, with 16 bases between. Per the germline V gene, CDR1 is GTSNPN and CDR2 is SVGIG (reference sequence). The CDR3 contains 16 residues. The DNA of the CDR3 is TGTGCCTGGAGTGCTACACTAGCCCTTAACTACAATGAGCAGTTCTTC. It specifies CAWSATLALNYNEQFF.

This clone was observed once. This chain joins TRBV21-1 and TRBJ1-6; the DNA was not used to check the table's D call, TRBD1. TRBV21-1 corresponds to a pseudogene. The CDR3 covers 21 residues. The CDR3, as DNA: TGTGCCAGCAGCGGACGGGACAGAACGAATCATCACAGCTCCTATAATTCACCCCTCCACTTT. This encodes CASSGRDRTNHHSSYNSPLHF.

The DNA for the CDR3 is TGTGCCAGCAGCCAAGTTCCCCTGGACAGCTACGAGCAGTACTTC. It translates to CASSQVPLDSYEQYF. The chain couples TRBV3-1 (or the pseudogene TRBV3-2) to TRBJ2-7, with D maybe TRBD1 (6 bases). The CDR3 runs 15 residues. Germline CDR1 reads LGHDT; CDR2 reads YNNKEL (reference sequence). The V end lost 1 base, the J end lost 3 bases, and 13 bases lay between the germline ends.